These 27 T cell receptor beta chains originate from one sample sequenced in a study of T-cell reconstitution after alpha-beta-depleted transplantation in children. Unique molecular identifiers tagged the TCRbeta library. TCRdb redid the calling of the PCR reads with MiXCR, one entry per CDR3 protein. The sample has approximately 250,000 distinct CDR3 sequences, approximately 9.9% seen once. Specimen: PBMCs from the stem cell graft donor, collected from the stem cell graft. These receptors were obtained from a human donor who donated a stem cell graft to a child with SCID.

This clonotype was detected many times. This rearrangement joins TRBV5-1 to TRBJ2-5, with unresolved D. CDR3 length equals 16 residues. The V gene lost 0 bases and the J gene lost 5 bases, with 17 bases spanning the gap. CDR1 SGHRS and CDR2 YFSETQ come from the germline V gene. This CDR3 is CASSLVRPNLEETQYF. CDR3 coding DNA: TGCGCCAGCAGCTTGGTTCGGCCGAACCTAGAGGAGACCCAGTACTTC.

In its sample, this clonotype was seen many times. The V gene is TRBV12-3 or TRBV12-4, the J gene TRBJ2-4; 10 nucleotides match TRBD1. The length of the CDR3 is 15 residues. Trimming cost V 8 bases and J 2 bases; bases outside gene matches: 6. The CDR3 bases are TGTGCCAGCCCTGGGGACAGGGGAACCAAAAACATTCAGTACTTC. Amino acids: CASPGDRGTKNIQYF.

This clonotype was recorded a few times. The chain joins TRBV29-1 to TRBJ2-2; a weak D match, TRBD1 (7 bases). The length of the CDR3 is 16 residues. Trimming stripped 2 bases from V and 1 base from J, with 14 bases between. Per the germline V gene, CDR1 is SQVTM and CDR2 is ANQGSEA. The CDR3 DNA reads TGCAGCGTTGAAATGCGGGACAGCCTGAACACCGGGGAGCTGTTTTTT. Protein: CSVEMRDSLNTGELFF.

This clonotype came up many times. Relative to the germline gene, one junction end is altered; a read error may explain this. The V call is TRBV28, the J call TRBJ1-2, with 9 bases that match TRBD1. There are 14 residues in the CDR3. In germline, CDR1 is MDHEN, CDR2 SYDVKM. The CDR3 bases are TGTGCCAGCAGCCCTAGGGACAGGGCGTCTGGCCACACCTTC. Its protein product is CASSPRDRASGHTF.

This clonotype was seen at least ten times. One junction end does not reproduce the germline sequence, and a read error may be involved. The J gene is TRBJ2-7, the V gene TRBV5-5; D possibly corresponds to TRBD1 (6 bases). Germline V CDR1 and CDR2: SGHKS, YYEKEE (reference sequence). CDR3 length equals 12 residues. CDR3 sequence: CASSLGDIQEVF. The CDR3 DNA is TGTGCCAGCAGCTTGGGGGACATCCAAGAGGTCTTC.

This clonotype showed up many times. This chain connects TRBV5-6 to TRBJ2-1; D perhaps matches TRBD2 (5 bases). V lost 4 bases to trimming and J lost 4 bases, with 9 bases between them. CDR1 is SGHDT, CDR2 YYEEEE, per germline. The CDR3 spans 13 residues. CDR3 residues: CASSRGSYNEQFF. The CDR3 DNA reads TGTGCCAGCAGCAGAGGGAGTTACAATGAGCAGTTCTTC.

The table lists this clonotype with many counts. The chain combines TRBV6-1 with TRBJ1-5; D is undetermined. CDR1 and CDR2 from the germline V gene are MNHNS and SASEGT. V lost 4 bases and J 4 bases, leaving 14 bases between the germline ends. The CDR3 has 15 amino acids. CDR3 DNA sequence: TGTGCCAGCAGTGGCGTCTTAACTCTAAATCAGCCCCAGCATTTT. It is translated as CASSGVLTLNQPQHF.

This clonotype was seen many times. This rearrangement joins TRBV7-2 to TRBJ1-4; 7 bases line up with TRBD1. Trimming took 4 bases from V and 5 from J; bases not matched to a gene: 7. The CDR3 length is 15 residues. Germline V gene data show CDR1 as SGHTA and CDR2 as FQGNSA. CDR3 sequence reads: CASSSPTGSNEKLFF. The CDR3 nucleotides are TGTGCCAGCAGCTCCCCGACAGGGTCAAATGAAAAACTGTTTTTT.

V gene TRBV19 combines with J gene TRBJ1-2, with a weak D call TRBD1 (5 bases). V lost 2 bases and J lost 2, with 9 bases in between. This CDR3 spans 14 amino acids. CDR1 LNHDA and CDR2 SQIVND come from the germline V gene (reference sequence). The CDR3: CASSISTGNYGYTF. CDR3 nucleotide sequence: TGTGCCAGTAGTATAAGTACAGGAAACTATGGCTACACCTTC.

This clonotype was counted at least ten times. This chain uses TRBV6-5 with TRBJ2-5, with D possibly being TRBD2 (6 bases). Germline assignment: CDR1 MNHEY and CDR2 SVGAGI. Trimming shortened V by 0 bases and J by 5 bases, and 13 bases separated the two germline ends. The CDR3 has 15 amino acids. CDR3 region: CASSYSSEGGETQYF. For the CDR3, the DNA is TGTGCCAGCAGTTACTCTTCGGAGGGCGGTGAGACCCAGTACTTC.

As regards this clonotype: Just one base apart from a much larger clone, this may be a read error. This chain connects TRBV5-1 to TRBJ2-1, with D perhaps TRBD2 (6 bases). The CDR3 extends over 13 amino acids. Germline V gene sequence: CDR1 SGHRS, CDR2 YFSETQ. The CDR3 coding sequence is TGCGCCGGCAGCCCGGGGGTAAACAATGAGCAGTTCTTC. Its translation is CAGSPGVNNEQFF.

This clonotype has a count of ten or more. This chain joins TRBV5-1 and TRBJ2-1; TRBD2 matches at 8 bases. Germline V lookup: CDR1 SGHRS, CDR2 YFSETQ. J was trimmed by 9 bases and V by 0 bases; bases with no gene match: 8. The CDR3 contains 15 residues. The CDR3 here is CASSLEGLELGEQFF. In DNA form, the CDR3 reads TGCGCCAGCAGCTTGGAGGGACTAGAGTTGGGTGAGCAGTTCTTC.

This clonotype was observed many times. This chain links TRBV7-9 with TRBJ1-4; D is uncertain. This CDR3 is built from 12 residues. The germline gives CDR1 SEHNR, CDR2 FQNEAQ (reference sequence). V dropped 8 bases and J dropped 5 bases, with 9 bases sitting between them. The CDR3 loop reads CASGVGNEKLFF. DNA for the CDR3: TGTGCCAGCGGGGTAGGGAATGAAAAACTGTTTTTT.

The CDR3 is CASSSTEPQGAHGYTF. The CDR3, as DNA: TGTGCCAGCAGTTCGACCGAACCTCAGGGGGCCCATGGCTACACCTTC. The gene calls are TRBV27 and TRBJ1-2; 8 nucleotides line up with TRBD1. V dropped 4 bases and J dropped 6; count of bases not matched to a gene: 13. Per the germline V gene, CDR1 is MNHEY and CDR2 is SMNVEV (reference sequence). The CDR3 runs to 16 residues.

This clonotype was seen many times. The V call is TRBV28, the J call TRBJ1-2; unclear D gene. Germline V gene sequence: CDR1 MDHEN, CDR2 SYDVKM. Trimming left V 3 bases short and J 4 bases short, with 12 bases between. This CDR3 has 14 residues. CDR3 DNA: TGTGCCAGCAGTTTCTCGGTCTCCGTCTATGGCTACACCTTC. Translating gives CASSFSVSVYGYTF.

This clonotype came up many times. V and J are TRBV20-1 and TRBJ2-5; D is ambiguous. Trimming took off 6 bases at V and 4 bases at J, with 12 bases between the two ends. Germline assignment: CDR1 DFQATT and CDR2 SNEGSKA (reference sequence). This CDR3 region has 12 residues. The DNA for the CDR3 is TGCAGTGCCAATCCTCGAGGAGAGACCCAGTACTTC. Translation: CSANPRGETQYF.

This clonotype has at least ten counts. The rearrangement joins TRBV2 to TRBJ2-3, with D possibly matching TRBD2 (5 bases). This CDR3 is 15 amino acids long. The V end was cut by 4 bases, the J end by 4 bases, with 15 bases between. Germline loops: CDR1 SNHLY, CDR2 FYNNEI. The CDR3 coding sequence is TGTGCCAGCAGTGGGAGCTCTACTAGGGCAGATACGCAGTATTTT. It specifies CASSGSSTRADTQYF. Filled out from reference TRBV2 and TRBJ2-3, the complete variable domain reads EPEVTQTPSHQVTQMGQEVILRCVPISNHLYFYWYRQILGQKVEFLVSFYNNEISEKSEIFDDQFSVERPDGSNFTLKIRSTKLEDSAMYFCASSGSSTRADTQYFGPGTRLTVL.

This clonotype was seen repeatedly, ten times or more. V gene TRBV10-2 combines with J gene TRBJ2-7; D gene unclear. V was pared by 0 bases and J by 4 bases, with 4 bases between. CDR3 length: 12 residues. Looked up from germline, CDR1 is WSHSY and CDR2 is SAAADI. CDR3 region: CASSESSYEQYF. The CDR3 DNA is TGCGCCAGCAGTGAGTCGTCATACGAGCAGTACTTC.

This clonotype was recorded many times. The V and J genes are TRBV20-1 and TRBJ2-5, with D perhaps TRBD1 (6 bases). Trimming stripped 3 bases from V and 4 bases from J, with 24 bases between. Looked up from germline, CDR1 is DFQATT and CDR2 is SNEGSKA (reference sequence). The CDR3 is made up of 17 amino acids. The CDR3 sequence is CSASRSSSQGSGETQYF. CDR3 DNA: TGCAGTGCTAGTAGGTCTAGCTCCCAGGGGTCGGGAGAGACCCAGTACTTC.

The CDR3 DNA reads as TGTGCCAGCAGCCAGCGGGCCAGGGCAAAGACCCAGTACTTC. Translation gives CASSQRARAKTQYF. The rearrangement joins TRBV3-1 to TRBJ2-5; D could derive from TRBD1 or TRBD2 (5 bases each). The CDR3 is made up of 14 amino acids. Germline CDR1 reads LGHDT; CDR2 reads YNNKEL (reference sequence). Trimming removed 3 bases at V and 6 bases at J, with 14 bases between.

The chain joins TRBV20-1 to TRBJ2-5; TRBD2 aligns across 8 bases. The V segment lost 0 bases and the J segment 5 bases; nucleotides outside the gene matches: 5. Germline lookup yields CDR1 DFQATT and CDR2 SNEGSKA (reference sequence). CDR3 length equals 14 residues. The CDR3 loop reads CSARDRSGGETQYF. The CDR3 DNA sequence: TGCAGTGCTAGAGATAGGTCGGGAGGGGAGACCCAGTACTTC.

Ten or more counts support this clonotype. The chain links TRBV27 to TRBJ1-1; 8 bases match TRBD1. The CDR3 spans 15 residues. Germline V gene sequence: CDR1 MNHEY, CDR2 SMNVEV (reference sequence). V dropped 10 bases and J dropped 1; count of bases not matched to a gene: 11. For the CDR3, the DNA is TGTGCCACTAAAACGGGGGACAGGAGGAACACTGAAGCTTTCTTT. Its protein is CATKTGDRRNTEAFF.

In this sample, this clonotype turned up many times. V is TRBV7-9 and J is TRBJ2-3, with D perhaps TRBD1 or TRBD2 (6 bases each). V lost 7 bases and J lost 4, with 21 bases in between. Germline V gene data show CDR1 as SEHNR and CDR2 as FQNEAQ (reference sequence). This CDR3 spans 16 amino acids. In DNA, the CDR3 is TGTGCCAGCAACCCTATTTCCTCGGGGGCAGCAGATACGCAGTATTTT. It yields the protein CASNPISSGAADTQYF.

Many counts were recorded for this clonotype. V usage is TRBV20-1 and J usage is TRBJ1-1; D is ambiguous. V gave up 0 bases and J gave up 4 bases, with 9 bases separating them. Germline CDR1 reads DFQATT; CDR2 reads SNEGSKA (reference sequence). The CDR3 runs 13 residues. In nucleotides, the CDR3 is TGCAGTGCTAGAGATAGCGCGAGCACTGAAGCTTTCTTT. Translation: CSARDSASTEAFF.

The chain has TRBV2 and TRBJ2-1, with TRBD2 matching 9 bases. V lost 8 bases to trimming and J lost 7 bases; unmatched junction nucleotides: 15. The CDR3 has 16 amino acids. Germline V gene lookup returns CDR1 SNHLY and CDR2 FYNNEI. The CDR3 spells CASGDLLWRGGNEQFF. Written as DNA, the CDR3 is TGTGCCAGCGGAGACCTCCTCTGGCGGGGGGGAAATGAGCAGTTCTTC. Filled out from reference TRBV2 and TRBJ2-1, the complete variable domain reads EPEVTQTPSHQVTQMGQEVILRCVPISNHLYFYWYRQILGQKVEFLVSFYNNEISEKSEIFDDQFSVERPDGSNFTLKIRSTKLEDSAMYFCASGDLLWRGGNEQFFGPGTRLTVL.

The sample holds a few counts of this clonotype. The chain carries TRBV12-3 or TRBV12-4 and TRBJ1-1; no definite D call. The CDR3 runs to 13 residues. The ends were cut back, 4 bases at V and 10 bases at J, with 16 bases in the middle. The CDR3 reads CASSSVVPLAAFF. The CDR3 nucleotides are TGTGCCAGCAGTTCGGTGGTACCTCTGGCAGCTTTCTTT.

In the case of this clonotype: One junction end does not reproduce the germline sequence, and a read error may be involved. This rearrangement joins TRBV5-1 to TRBJ1-2; TRBD1 might be the D (6 bases). Germline V gives CDR1 SGHRS, CDR2 YFSETQ. CDR3 length: 12 residues. The CDR3 region is CATSPQGGGYTF. The CDR3 coding sequence is TGCGCCACCAGCCCACAGGGAGGTGGCTACACCTTC. The whole variable domain, remainder taken from reference TRBV5-1 and TRBJ1-2, is KAGVTQTPRYLIKTRGQQVTLSCSPISGHRSVSWYQQTPGQGLQFLFEYFSETQRNKGNFPGRFSGRQFSNSRSEMNVSTLELGDSALYLCATSPQGGGYTFGSGTRLTVV.